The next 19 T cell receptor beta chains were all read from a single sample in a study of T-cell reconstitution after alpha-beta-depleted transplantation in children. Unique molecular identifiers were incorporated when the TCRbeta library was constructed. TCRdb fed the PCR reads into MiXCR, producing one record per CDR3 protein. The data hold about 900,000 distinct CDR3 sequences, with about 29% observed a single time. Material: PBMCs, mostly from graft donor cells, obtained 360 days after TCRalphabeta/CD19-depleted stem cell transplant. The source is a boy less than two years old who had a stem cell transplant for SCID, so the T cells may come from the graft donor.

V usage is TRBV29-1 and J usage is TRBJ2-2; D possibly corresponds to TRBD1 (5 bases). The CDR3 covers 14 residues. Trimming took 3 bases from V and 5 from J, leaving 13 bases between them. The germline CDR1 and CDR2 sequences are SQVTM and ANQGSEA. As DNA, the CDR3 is TGCAGCGTTGAGAAGCAGGGTCGAACCGGGGAGCTGTTTTTT. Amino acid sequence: CSVEKQGRTGELFF.

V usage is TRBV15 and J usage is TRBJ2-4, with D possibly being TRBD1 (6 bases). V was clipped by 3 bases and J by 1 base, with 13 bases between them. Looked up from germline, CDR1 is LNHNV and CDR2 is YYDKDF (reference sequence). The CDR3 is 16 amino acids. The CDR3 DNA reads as TGTGCCACCAGCAGTCCCAGGCAGGGGGCCAAAAACATTCAGTACTTC. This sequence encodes CATSSPRQGAKNIQYF.

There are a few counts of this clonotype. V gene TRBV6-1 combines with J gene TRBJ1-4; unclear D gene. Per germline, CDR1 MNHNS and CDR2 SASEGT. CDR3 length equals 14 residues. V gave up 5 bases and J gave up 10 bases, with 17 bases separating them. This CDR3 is CASSQDNFRGKLFF. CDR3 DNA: TGTGCCAGCAGTCAAGATAATTTTCGGGGAAAACTGTTTTTT.

CDR3 nucleotides: TGCGCCAGCAGCCTATCTTTGAGGGATAGGACAGATACGCAGTATTTT. As protein: CASSLSLRDRTDTQYF. The chain uses TRBV5-1 and TRBJ2-3; D possibly corresponds to TRBD2 (5 bases). Germline-derived CDR1 and CDR2 are SGHRS and YFSETQ. The CDR3 runs 16 residues. Between the trimmed V and J ends, which lost 4 bases and 3 bases, there was a span of 18 bases.

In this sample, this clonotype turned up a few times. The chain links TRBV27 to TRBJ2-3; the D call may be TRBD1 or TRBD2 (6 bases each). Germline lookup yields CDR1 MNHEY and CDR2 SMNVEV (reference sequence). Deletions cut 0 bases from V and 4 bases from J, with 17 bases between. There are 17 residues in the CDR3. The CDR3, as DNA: TGTGCCAGCAGTTTATCGTCGGTAGGGGGGCGCTCAGATACGCAGTATTTT. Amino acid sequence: CASSLSSVGGRSDTQYF.

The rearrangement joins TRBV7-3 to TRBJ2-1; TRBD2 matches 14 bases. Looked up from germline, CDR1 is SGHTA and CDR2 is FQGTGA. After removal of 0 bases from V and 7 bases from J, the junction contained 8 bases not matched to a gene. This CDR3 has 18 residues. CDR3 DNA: TGTGCCAGCAGCTTAACTCCGGGACTAGCGGGGGAGCCGAATGAGCAGTTCTTC. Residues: CASSLTPGLAGEPNEQFF.

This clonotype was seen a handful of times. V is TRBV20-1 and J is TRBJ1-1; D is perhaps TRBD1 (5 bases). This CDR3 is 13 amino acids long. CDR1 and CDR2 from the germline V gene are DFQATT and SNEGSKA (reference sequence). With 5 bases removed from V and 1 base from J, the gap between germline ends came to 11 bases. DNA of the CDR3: TGCAGTGCTCCGGGACTGGAGAACACTGAAGCTTTCTTT. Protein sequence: CSAPGLENTEAFF.

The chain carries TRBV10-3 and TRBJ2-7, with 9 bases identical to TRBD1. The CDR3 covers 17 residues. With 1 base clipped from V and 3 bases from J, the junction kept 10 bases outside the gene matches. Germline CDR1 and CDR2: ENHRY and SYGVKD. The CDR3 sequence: CAISEFLDRGPGYEQYF. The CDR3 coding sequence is TGTGCCATCAGTGAGTTTCTGGACAGGGGACCGGGCTACGAGCAGTACTTC.

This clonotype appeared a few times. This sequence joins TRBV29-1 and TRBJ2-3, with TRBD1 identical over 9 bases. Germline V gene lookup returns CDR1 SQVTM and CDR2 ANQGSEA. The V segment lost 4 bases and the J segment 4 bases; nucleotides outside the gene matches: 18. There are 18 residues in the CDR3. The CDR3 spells CSVGSWADGTGTPDTQYF. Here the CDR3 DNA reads TGCAGCGTTGGGAGCTGGGCCGACGGGACAGGGACGCCAGATACGCAGTATTTT.

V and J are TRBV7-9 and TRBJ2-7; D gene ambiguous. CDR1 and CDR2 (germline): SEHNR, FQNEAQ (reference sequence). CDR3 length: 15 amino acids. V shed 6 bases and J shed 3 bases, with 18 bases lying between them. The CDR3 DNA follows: TGTGCCAGCAGTCGCATTAGTGGACGTGACTACGAGCAGTACTTC. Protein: CASSRISGRDYEQYF.

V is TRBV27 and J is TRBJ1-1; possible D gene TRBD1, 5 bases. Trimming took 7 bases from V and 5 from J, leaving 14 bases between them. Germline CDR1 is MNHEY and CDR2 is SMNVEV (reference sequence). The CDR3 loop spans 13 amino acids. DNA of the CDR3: TGTGCCAGCACCCTGGGGCTAAATACTGAAGCTTTCTTT. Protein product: CASTLGLNTEAFF.

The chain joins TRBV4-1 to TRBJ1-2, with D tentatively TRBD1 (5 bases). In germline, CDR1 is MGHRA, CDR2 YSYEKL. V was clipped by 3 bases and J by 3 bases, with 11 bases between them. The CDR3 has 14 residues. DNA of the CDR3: TGCGCCAGCAGCCAGCAGGGTGGGGACTATGGCTACACCTTC. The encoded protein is CASSQQGGDYGYTF.

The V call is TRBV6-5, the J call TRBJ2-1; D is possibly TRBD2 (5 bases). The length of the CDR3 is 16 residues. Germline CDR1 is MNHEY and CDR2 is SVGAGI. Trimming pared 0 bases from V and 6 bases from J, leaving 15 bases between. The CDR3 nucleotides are TGTGCCAGCAGTTACTCGGATCCTCCGGGAAGCAATGAGCAGTTCTTC. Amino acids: CASSYSDPPGSNEQFF.

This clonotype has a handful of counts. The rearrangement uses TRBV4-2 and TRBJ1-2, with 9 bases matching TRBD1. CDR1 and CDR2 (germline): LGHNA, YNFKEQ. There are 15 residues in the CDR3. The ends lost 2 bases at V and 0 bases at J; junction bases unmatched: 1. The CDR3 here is CASSQNRGPNYGYTF. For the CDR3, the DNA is TGTGCCAGCAGCCAAAACAGGGGGCCTAACTATGGCTACACCTTC.

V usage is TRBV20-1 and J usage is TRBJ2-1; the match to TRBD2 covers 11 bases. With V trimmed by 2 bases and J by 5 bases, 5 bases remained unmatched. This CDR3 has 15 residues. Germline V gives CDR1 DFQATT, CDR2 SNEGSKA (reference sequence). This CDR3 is CSARIAGGPNNEQFF. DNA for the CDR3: TGCAGTGCTAGAATAGCGGGGGGGCCGAACAATGAGCAGTTCTTC.

The CDR3: CSVEGGGELSRLRQETQYF. The DNA of the CDR3 is TGCAGCGTTGAAGGCGGGGGGGAACTTTCGCGACTACGTCAAGAGACCCAGTACTTC. The chain uses TRBV29-1 and TRBJ2-5; 9 bases align to TRBD2. V was pared by 1 base and J by 2 bases, with 17 bases of the junction left unmatched. CDR3 length: 19 amino acids. Germline-derived CDR1 and CDR2 are SQVTM and ANQGSEA.

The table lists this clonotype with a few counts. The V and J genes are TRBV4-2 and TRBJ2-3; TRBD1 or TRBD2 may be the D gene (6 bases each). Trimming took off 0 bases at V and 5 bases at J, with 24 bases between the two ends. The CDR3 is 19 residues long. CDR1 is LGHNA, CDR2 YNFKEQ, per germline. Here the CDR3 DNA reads TGTGCCAGCAGCCAAGAAGGGGGGTTGGGGGGTTATGAAGAAGATACGCAGTATTTT. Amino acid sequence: CASSQEGGLGGYEEDTQYF.

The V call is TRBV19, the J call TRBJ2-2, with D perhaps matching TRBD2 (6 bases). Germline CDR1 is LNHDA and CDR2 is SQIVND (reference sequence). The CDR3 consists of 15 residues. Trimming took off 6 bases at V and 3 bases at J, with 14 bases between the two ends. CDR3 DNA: TGTGCCAGTAGCTGGACGGGGGTGGACACCGGGGAGCTGTTTTTT. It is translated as CASSWTGVDTGELFF.

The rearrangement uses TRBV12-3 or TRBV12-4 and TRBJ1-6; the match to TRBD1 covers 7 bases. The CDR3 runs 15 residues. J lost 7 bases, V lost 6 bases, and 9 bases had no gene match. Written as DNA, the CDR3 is TGTGCCAGCAGGCTAACAGGGGTGCGGAATTCACCCCTCCACTTT. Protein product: CASRLTGVRNSPLHF.